These T cell receptor beta chains were read from a single sample in a study of blood T cell repertoires in COVID-19. Some clones are missing from TCRdb's copy, which holds only in-frame ones; the method was immunoSEQ multiplex PCR. The profile covers 110,000 to 150,000 clones, with 70% to 90% appearing a single time and under 3% taken by the ten largest. Sequencing was performed on peripheral blood. These receptors came from a man aged 45 to 65 with acute or convalescent COVID-19. Each CDR3 is given with its conserved first and last residue. The order of the fields is clone size, D gene, J gene, V gene, CDR3 DNA, CDR3 protein. D genes are given only for firm matches. The size field is filled for only some rows; it gives once, few, many or a size class.

clone size: once
D gene: NA
J gene: TRBJ1-1
V gene: TRBV7-9
CDR3 DNA: TGTGCCAGCAGCTACTTCAGGCGAAAGAACACTGAAGCTTTCTTT
CDR3 protein: CASSYFRRKNTEAFF

clone size: NA
D gene: NA
J gene: TRBJ2-1
V gene: TRBV6-6
CDR3 DNA: TGTGCCAGCAGTTACAACAGGGCCCCATACAATGAGCAGTTCTTC
CDR3 protein: CASSYNRAPYNEQFF

clone size: NA
D gene: NA
J gene: TRBJ1-6
V gene: TRBV21-1
CDR3 DNA: TGTGCCAGCATCCCGGACAATTATAATTCACCCCTCCACTTT
CDR3 protein: CASIPDNYNSPLHF

clone size: NA
D gene: NA
J gene: TRBJ1-2
V gene: TRBV7-6
CDR3 DNA: TGTGCCAGCAGCTTAGGCGGGGTTAATAACTATGGCTACACCTTC
CDR3 protein: CASSLGGVNNYGYTF

clone size: NA
D gene: NA
J gene: TRBJ1-6
V gene: TRBV30
CDR3 DNA: TGTGCCTGGAGCGGTCCGCTCTATAATTCACCCCTCCACTTT
CDR3 protein: CAWSGPLYNSPLHF

clone size: once
D gene: TRBD2
J gene: TRBJ2-1
V gene: TRBV6-6
CDR3 DNA: TGTGCCAGCAGCAGAGGGACTAGCGGGAAAGATGAGCAGTTCTTC
CDR3 protein: CASSRGTSGKDEQFF

clone size: NA
D gene: NA
J gene: TRBJ1-5
V gene: TRBV5-1
CDR3 DNA: TGCGCCAGCAGCTTGGGGGCAGGTAGCAATCAGCCCCAGCATTTT
CDR3 protein: CASSLGAGSNQPQHF

clone size: once
D gene: TRBD1
J gene: TRBJ1-2
V gene: TRBV24-1
CDR3 DNA: TGTGCCACCAGTGCCCACCCAGGGGCTGGGACAGGGACCGGCTACACCTTC
CDR3 protein: CATSAHPGAGTGTGYTF

clone size: once
D gene: TRBD2
J gene: TRBJ2-5
V gene: TRBV24-1
CDR3 DNA: TGTGCCACCAGTGAGGGACTAGCGGGAGTGCAAGAGACCCAGTACTTC
CDR3 protein: CATSEGLAGVQETQYF

clone size: few
D gene: NA
J gene: TRBJ2-7
V gene: TRBV7-2
CDR3 DNA: TGTGCCAGCAGCTTAGTAGGAGCGGGCACCTACGAGCAGTACTTC
CDR3 protein: CASSLVGAGTYEQYF

clone size: NA
D gene: NA
J gene: TRBJ2-7
V gene: TRBV15
CDR3 DNA: TGTGCCACCAGCAGAGATCCAGTCGTAAGATTCCCCTACGAGCAGTACTTC
CDR3 protein: CATSRDPVVRFPYEQYF

clone size: NA
D gene: TRBD2
J gene: TRBJ2-1
V gene: TRBV10-3
CDR3 DNA: TGTGCCATCACGGCTAGCGGGGTTCCTGAGCAGTTCTTC
CDR3 protein: CAITASGVPEQFF

clone size: NA
D gene: TRBD2
J gene: TRBJ2-7
V gene: TRBV2
CDR3 DNA: TGTGCCAGCACGCAAGCGGGGAGCTCCTACGAGCAGTACTTC
CDR3 protein: CASTQAGSSYEQYF

clone size: once
D gene: TRBD2
J gene: TRBJ2-3
V gene: TRBV2
CDR3 DNA: TGTGCCAGCTTCGGACTAGCGGGGGGGATAGATACGCAGTATTTT
CDR3 protein: CASFGLAGGIDTQYF

clone size: once
D gene: NA
J gene: TRBJ1-5
V gene: TRBV2
CDR3 DNA: TGTGCCAGCAGTGGGCAGGGGAGTCAGCCCCAGCATTTT
CDR3 protein: CASSGQGSQPQHF